This T cell receptor (beta chain) came from a study of blood T cells in healthy people across ages. Findings of the study overall: The authors considered diversity estimates from one million T cells to be underestimates.

Alongside a J-beta primer mix, a sample-barcoded 5' primer served in a second PCR lasting about 6 to 12 cycles. MiXCR, applied by TCRdb to the 5' RACE reads, yields one record per CDR3 protein. The table lists about 970,000 distinct CDR3 sequences, about 51% of them singletons, with 20% to 25% in the top ten. Healthy Caucasian individuals from Russia aged about 6 to 100 were enrolled as donors. The CDR3 is 14 amino acids. Per the germline V gene, CDR1 is MNHNY and CDR2 is SVGAGI (reference sequence). As for this clonotype: Its antigen is not identified.

The rearrangement joins TRBV6-6 to TRBJ2-5; 10 bases line up with TRBD2. The J call may be in error: the DNA end matches TRBJ2-7 better. This TCR derives from a woman aged 55-69 years in good health. Material for sequencing was blood. The CDR3 bases are TGTGCCAGCAGCAAGGAGCGGGAGGGTTACGAGCAGTACTTC. Residues: CASSKEREGYEQYF.